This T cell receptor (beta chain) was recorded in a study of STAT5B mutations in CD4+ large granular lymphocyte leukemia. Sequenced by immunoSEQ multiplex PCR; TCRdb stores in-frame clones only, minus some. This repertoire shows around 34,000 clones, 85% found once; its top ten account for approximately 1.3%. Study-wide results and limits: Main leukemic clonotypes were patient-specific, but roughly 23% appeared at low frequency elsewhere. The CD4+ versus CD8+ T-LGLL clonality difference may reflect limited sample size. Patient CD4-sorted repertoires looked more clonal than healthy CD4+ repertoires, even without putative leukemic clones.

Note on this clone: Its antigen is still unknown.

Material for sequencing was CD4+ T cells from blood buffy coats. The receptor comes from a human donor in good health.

CDR3: CASSRKTGWSGANVLTF. CDR3 sequence (DNA): TGTGCCAGCTCACGAAAGACAGGGTGGTCTGGGGCCAACGTCCTGACTTTC. This chain connects TRBV18 to TRBJ2-6; 7 bases fit TRBD1. This CDR3 contains 17 residues. Germline CDR1 reads KGHSH; CDR2 reads LQKENI. The trim removed 4 bases at V and 1 base at J, leaving 7 bases unmatched.